The source of this TCR beta chain is a study of blood T cells in healthy people across ages. The donors, all healthy, were Caucasians living in Russia, aged roughly 6 to 100. A second PCR of roughly 7 to 11 cycles used a sample-barcoded 5' primer and a J-beta primer mix. MiXCR, applied by TCRdb to the 5' RACE reads, yields one record per CDR3 protein. This table has about 1.4 million distinct CDR3 sequences, 59% appearing once. The TCR was taken from a young man in good health. The sequenced sample was blood.

The CDR3 sequence: CASTHSVLFTF. The CDR3 DNA reads as TGTGCCAGCACCCATTCGGTGCTTTTCACCTTC. V gene TRBV6-6 combines with J gene TRBJ1-2; no clear D. From germline, CDR1 is MNHNY and CDR2 SVGAGI (reference sequence). V was trimmed by 7 bases and J by 13 bases, leaving 16 bases between them. The CDR3 contains 11 residues.